The rows below give T cell receptor beta chains drawn from one sample of a study of cytomegalovirus exposure and HLA in healthy donors. The table came from immunoSEQ multiplex PCR; TCRdb's copy has only in-frame clones and leaves some out. The table records about 96,000 clones, around 74% of them present only once. The sequencing sample was made of PBMCs. The receptors stem from a female donor in good health and CMV-seropositive. CDR3s include the opening cysteine and the closing phenylalanine or tryptophan. Each record gives: clone size, J gene, V gene, D gene, CDR3 protein, CDR3 DNA. D genes are given only for firm matches. Rows give clone size only sometimes, using once, few, many, or a class for an expanded clone.

clone size: -
J gene: TRBJ2-1
V gene: TRBV28
D gene: TRBD1
CDR3 protein: CASGTGGWNEQFF
CDR3 DNA: TGTGCCAGCGGGACAGGGGGCTGGAATGAGCAGTTCTTC

clone size: -
J gene: TRBJ1-1
V gene: TRBV5-1
D gene: TRBD1
CDR3 protein: CASSQTDRGGFTEAFF
CDR3 DNA: TGCGCCAGCAGCCAGACGGACAGGGGTGGGTTCACTGAAGCTTTCTTT

clone size: once
J gene: TRBJ1-1
V gene: TRBV10-3
D gene: -
CDR3 protein: CAIRAGANTEAFF
CDR3 DNA: TGTGCCATCAGGGCGGGGGCAAACACTGAAGCTTTCTTT

clone size: -
J gene: TRBJ2-1
V gene: TRBV6-4
D gene: TRBD2
CDR3 protein: CASSGTSGNYNEQFF
CDR3 DNA: TGTGCCAGCAGCGGGACTAGCGGAAACTACAATGAGCAGTTCTTC

clone size: -
J gene: TRBJ1-2
V gene: TRBV7-2
D gene: -
CDR3 protein: CASSQTSYGYTF
CDR3 DNA: TGTGCCAGCAGCCAAACTAGCTATGGCTACACCTTC

clone size: -
J gene: TRBJ2-7
V gene: TRBV4-3
D gene: TRBD2
CDR3 protein: CASSHFLAGGTYEQYF
CDR3 DNA: TGCGCCAGCAGCCATTTCCTAGCGGGGGGGACCTACGAGCAGTACTTC

clone size: -
J gene: TRBJ2-7
V gene: TRBV4-1
D gene: TRBD1
CDR3 protein: CASSHPGGQQYF
CDR3 DNA: TGCGCCAGCAGCCACCCAGGGGGCCAGCAGTACTTC

clone size: -
J gene: TRBJ2-7
V gene: TRBV7-8
D gene: TRBD1
CDR3 protein: CASSQGQRSSYEQYF
CDR3 DNA: TGTGCCAGCAGCCAGGGACAGCGAAGCTCCTACGAGCAGTACTTC

clone size: -
J gene: TRBJ2-1
V gene: TRBV10-3
D gene: TRBD2
CDR3 protein: CAISPNSAGDGQFF
CDR3 DNA: TGTGCCATCAGCCCCAATTCGGCGGGGGACGGGCAGTTCTTC

clone size: -
J gene: TRBJ2-2
V gene: TRBV9
D gene: TRBD2
CDR3 protein: CASSPQGGGPGELFF
CDR3 DNA: TGTGCCAGCAGCCCCCAGGGCGGGGGGCCCGGGGAGCTGTTTTTT

clone size: -
J gene: TRBJ1-2
V gene: TRBV29-1
D gene: -
CDR3 protein: CSVVVYGGNGYTF
CDR3 DNA: TGCAGCGTTGTAGTATACGGGGGAAATGGCTACACCTTC

clone size: -
J gene: TRBJ1-3
V gene: TRBV7-2
D gene: TRBD1
CDR3 protein: CASSLGGQGISGNTIYF
CDR3 DNA: TGTGCCAGCAGCCTAGGGGGACAGGGGATCTCTGGAAACACCATATATTTT

clone size: -
J gene: TRBJ1-2
V gene: TRBV2
D gene: TRBD1
CDR3 protein: CASSPQGAHGYTF
CDR3 DNA: TGTGCCAGCAGCCCACAGGGGGCGCATGGCTACACCTTC

clone size: -
J gene: TRBJ2-7
V gene: TRBV7-2
D gene: TRBD1
CDR3 protein: CASSPDGQGSYEQYF
CDR3 DNA: TGTGCCAGCAGCCCTGACGGACAGGGCAGCTACGAGCAGTACTTC

clone size: -
J gene: TRBJ1-2
V gene: TRBV6-5
D gene: -
CDR3 protein: CASSALGGGYGYTF
CDR3 DNA: TGTGCCAGCAGTGCCCTCGGGGGTGGCTATGGCTACACCTTC

clone size: -
J gene: TRBJ2-2
V gene: TRBV25-1
D gene: -
CDR3 protein: CASSRQRANTGELFF
CDR3 DNA: TGTGCCAGCAGCCGACAGCGCGCGAACACCGGGGAGCTGTTTTTT

clone size: -
J gene: TRBJ2-7
V gene: TRBV29-1
D gene: -
CDR3 protein: CSVDSGYEQYF
CDR3 DNA: TGCAGCGTTGATTCGGGTTACGAGCAGTACTTC

clone size: -
J gene: TRBJ1-5
V gene: TRBV7-2
D gene: -
CDR3 protein: CASSPQGGSNQPQHF
CDR3 DNA: TGTGCCAGCAGCCCACAGGGAGGGAGCAATCAGCCCCAGCATTTT

clone size: -
J gene: TRBJ2-7
V gene: TRBV6-4
D gene: TRBD2
CDR3 protein: CASSDWSSGTSYEQYF
CDR3 DNA: TGTGCCAGCAGTGATTGGTCTAGCGGGACTTCCTACGAGCAGTACTTC

clone size: -
J gene: TRBJ2-1
V gene: TRBV30
D gene: TRBD2
CDR3 protein: CAWSVIGGRAIEQFF
CDR3 DNA: TGTGCCTGGAGTGTAATAGGCGGGAGGGCCATTGAGCAGTTCTTC

clone size: -
J gene: TRBJ1-1
V gene: TRBV7-2
D gene: TRBD1
CDR3 protein: CASRRTGTSLRNTEAFF
CDR3 DNA: TGTGCCAGCAGGAGGACAGGTACGAGTCTACGGAACACTGAAGCTTTCTTT

clone size: -
J gene: TRBJ1-3
V gene: TRBV4-3
D gene: -
CDR3 protein: CASSLDRGNTIYF
CDR3 DNA: TGCGCCAGCAGCTTAGACAGAGGAAACACCATATATTTT

clone size: -
J gene: TRBJ2-3
V gene: TRBV14
D gene: TRBD2
CDR3 protein: CASSQELAGSTDTQYF
CDR3 DNA: TGTGCCAGCAGCCAAGAACTAGCGGGGTCCACAGATACGCAGTATTTT

clone size: few
J gene: TRBJ1-2
V gene: TRBV4-1
D gene: TRBD1
CDR3 protein: CASSQPDRPWGYTF
CDR3 DNA: TGCGCCAGCAGCCAACCGGACAGGCCTTGGGGCTACACCTTC

clone size: -
J gene: TRBJ2-5
V gene: TRBV11-2
D gene: -
CDR3 protein: CASSLDGTRQETQYF
CDR3 DNA: TGTGCCAGCAGCTTAGATGGGACAAGACAAGAGACCCAGTACTTC

clone size: -
J gene: TRBJ2-1
V gene: TRBV19
D gene: TRBD2
CDR3 protein: CASSGTSGPGEFF
CDR3 DNA: TGTGCCAGTAGTGGGACTAGCGGTCCTGGGGAGTTCTTC

clone size: -
J gene: TRBJ2-5
V gene: TRBV29-1
D gene: TRBD2
CDR3 protein: CSVDLAGAVETQYF
CDR3 DNA: TGCAGCGTGGACCTAGCGGGTGCGGTTGAGACCCAGTACTTC

clone size: -
J gene: TRBJ2-1
V gene: TRBV28
D gene: TRBD1
CDR3 protein: CASSLFKQGKYYNEQFF
CDR3 DNA: TGTGCCAGCAGTTTATTCAAACAGGGGAAATACTACAATGAGCAGTTCTTC

clone size: few
J gene: TRBJ1-5
V gene: TRBV6-5
D gene: -
CDR3 protein: CASSYQRGNNQPQHF
CDR3 DNA: TGTGCCAGCAGTTACCAGCGAGGGAACAATCAGCCCCAGCATTTT